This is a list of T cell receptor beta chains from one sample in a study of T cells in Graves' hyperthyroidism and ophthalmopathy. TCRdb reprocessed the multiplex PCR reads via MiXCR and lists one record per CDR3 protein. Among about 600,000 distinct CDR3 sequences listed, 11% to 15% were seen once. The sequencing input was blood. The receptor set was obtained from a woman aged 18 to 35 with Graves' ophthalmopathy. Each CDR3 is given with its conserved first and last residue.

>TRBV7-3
CASSSQIDRGLHEQYF
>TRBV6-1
CASSRRQGTQETQYF
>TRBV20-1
CSTRGEDGETQYF
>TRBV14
CASSQVTGIYGYTF
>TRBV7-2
CASSFDSQTQYF
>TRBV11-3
CASSLVAAGTGELFF
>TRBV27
CASSRRQGVVGTEAFF
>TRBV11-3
CASSSWTGIATNEKLFF
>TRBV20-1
CSASIGRTEAFF
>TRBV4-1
CASSQDSGTVVLDTQYF
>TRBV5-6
CASSLRTAYYGYTF